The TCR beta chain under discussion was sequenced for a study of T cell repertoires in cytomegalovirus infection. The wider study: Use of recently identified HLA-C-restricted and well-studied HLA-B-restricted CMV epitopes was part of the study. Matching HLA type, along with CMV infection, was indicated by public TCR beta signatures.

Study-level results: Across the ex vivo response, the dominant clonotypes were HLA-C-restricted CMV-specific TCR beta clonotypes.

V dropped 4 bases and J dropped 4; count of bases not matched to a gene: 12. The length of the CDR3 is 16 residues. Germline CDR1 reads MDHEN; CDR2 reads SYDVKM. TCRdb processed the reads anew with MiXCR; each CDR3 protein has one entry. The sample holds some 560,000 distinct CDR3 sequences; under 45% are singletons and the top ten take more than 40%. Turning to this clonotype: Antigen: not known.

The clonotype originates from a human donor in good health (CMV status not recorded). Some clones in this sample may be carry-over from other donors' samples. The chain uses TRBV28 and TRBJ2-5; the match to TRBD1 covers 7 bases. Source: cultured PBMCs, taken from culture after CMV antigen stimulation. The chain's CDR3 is CASSSPRDSLLETQYF. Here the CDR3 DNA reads TGTGCCAGCAGTTCACCCCGGGACAGCCTCCTAGAGACCCAGTACTTC.